Following are 11 T cell receptor beta chains from one sample sequenced in a study of Graves' ophthalmopathy and Graves' hyperthyroidism. Amplified TCR beta CDR3 regions were obtained using RNA transcripts as template. Investigators did first-round RT-PCR with HTBI primers, then second-round multiplex PCR. Each CDR3 protein is one row after TCRdb ran MiXCR on the multiplex PCR reads. The data show 650,000 to 900,000 distinct CDR3 sequences, 40% seen once. Source material: peripheral blood. These receptors all come from an adult man with Graves' ophthalmopathy.

This clonotype has just one count. The gene calls are TRBV7-2 and TRBJ2-6; D possibly corresponds to TRBD1 (6 bases). Trimming shortened V by 2 bases and J by 2 bases, and 13 bases separated the two germline ends. Germline V lookup: CDR1 SGHTA, CDR2 FQGNSA. This CDR3 region has 17 residues. Here the CDR3 reads CASSLRQANTGANVLTF. The CDR3 coding sequence is TGTGCCAGCAGCTTACGACAGGCGAACACTGGGGCCAACGTCCTGACTTTC. Drawing the rest from reference TRBV7-2 and TRBJ2-6, the complete variable domain is GAGVSQSPSNKVTEKGKDVELRCDPISGHTALYWYRQSLGQGLEFLIYFQGNSAPDKSGLPSDRFSAERTGGSVSTLTIQRTQQEDSAVYLCASSLRQANTGANVLTFGAGSRLTVL.

The chain employs TRBV20-1 and TRBJ1-2, with 9 bases identical to TRBD1. J was trimmed by 4 bases and V by 6 bases; bases with no gene match: 12. The CDR3 is 15 residues long. Per the germline V gene, CDR1 is DFQATT and CDR2 is SNEGSKA (reference sequence). The CDR3 DNA follows: TGCAGTGCCACACCCCGGGACAGGGTGACCTATGGCTACACCTTC. It encodes CSATPRDRVTYGYTF.

In regard to this clonotype: A read error is possible here, since a much larger clone lies one base away. The chain joins TRBV11-1 to TRBJ2-7; D possibly corresponds to TRBD2 (5 bases). The germline gives CDR1 SGHAT, CDR2 FQDESV (reference sequence). CDR3 length: 14 residues. The CDR3 DNA is TGTACCAGCAGCTTAGGACGGGACTCCTACGAGCAGTACTTC. Translating gives CTSSLGRDSYEQYF. Complete variable domain (other parts from reference TRBV11-1 and TRBJ2-7): EAEVAQSPRYKITEKSQAVAFWCDPISGHATLYWYRQILGQGPELLVQFQDESVVDDSQLPKDRFSAERLKGVDSTLKIQPAELGDSAMYLCTSSLGRDSYEQYFGPGTRLTVT.

A note on this clonotype: The limits of the CDR3 on the DNA are not certain, so only TCRdb's listed CDR3 is given. V and J are TRBV10-3 and TRBJ2-2; TRBD2 is taken as the D call from the table, unchecked against the DNA. Inclusive of both ends, the CDR3 amounts to 17 amino acids. Looked up from germline, CDR1 is ENHRY and CDR2 is SYGVKD. The CDR3 reads CASSTSTSGIYSRELFF.

This clonotype has a count of ten or more. J is TRBJ2-7 and V is TRBV10-2; unclear D gene. V shed 4 bases and J shed 3 bases, with 7 bases lying between them. Germline V gene lookup returns CDR1 WSHSY and CDR2 SAAADI. CDR3 size: 12 residues. This CDR3 is CASSGAGYEQYF. CDR3 DNA: TGCGCCAGCAGTGGGGCCGGCTACGAGCAGTACTTC.

Worth noting for this clonotype: An end of the junction does not agree with germline; a read error may underlie this. CDR3 nucleotide sequence: TGTGCCTGCAGTGCTGACCTCGGACAGGTGGGGAATTACGAGCAGTACTTC. This gives the protein CACSADLGQVGNYEQYF. This sequence joins TRBV25-1 and TRBJ2-7; 7 bases fit TRBD1. The germline V gene has CDR1 MGHDK and CDR2 SYGVNS. The CDR3 contains 17 residues.

The J gene is TRBJ1-2, the V gene TRBV18; D unclear. The CDR3 covers 12 residues. With 2 bases removed from V and 4 bases from J, the gap between germline ends came to 5 bases. The germline gives CDR1 KGHSH, CDR2 LQKENI. In DNA form, the CDR3 reads TGTGCCAGCTCACCAGTCGGCTATGGCTACACCTTC. It encodes CASSPVGYGYTF. Looking up the rest from reference TRBV18 and TRBJ1-2 gives the full variable domain: NAGVMQNPRHLVRRRGQEARLRCSPMKGHSHVYWYRQLPEEGLKFMVYLQKENIIDESGMPKERFSAEFPKEGPSILRIQQVVRGDSAAYFCASSPVGYGYTFGSGTRLTVV.

This clonotype was recorded at least ten times. The chain is built from TRBV25-1 and TRBJ1-5; possibly TRBD1 for D (5 bases). Germline V lookup: CDR1 MGHDK, CDR2 SYGVNS. The CDR3 has 14 residues. V lost 2 bases and J lost 2, with 7 bases in between. CDR3 in amino acids: CASSEPGRNQPQHF. As DNA, the CDR3 is TGTGCCAGCAGTGAACCAGGGCGCAATCAGCCCCAGCATTTT. Filled out from reference TRBV25-1 and TRBJ1-5, the complete variable domain reads EADIYQTPRYLVIGTGKKITLECSQTMGHDKMYWYQQDPGMELHLIHYSYGVNSTEKGDLSSESTVSRIRTEHFPLTLESARPSHTSQYLCASSEPGRNQPQHFGDGTRLSIL.

V gene TRBV25-1 combines with J gene TRBJ2-7; weak D call: TRBD2 (6 bases). The germline V gene encodes CDR1 MGHDK and CDR2 SYGVNS. The CDR3 is 14 residues long. Trimming shortened V by 2 bases and J by 3 bases, and 11 bases separated the two germline ends. The CDR3, as DNA: TGTGCCAGCAGTGAAAGGGGACTCCGCTACGAGCAGTACTTC. This sequence encodes CASSERGLRYEQYF.

This clonotype was seen ten or more times. This chain links TRBV7-3 with TRBJ2-2; D is possibly TRBD1 (5 bases). Germline loops: CDR1 SGHTA, CDR2 FQGTGA. Trimming pared 3 bases from V and 11 bases from J, leaving 7 bases between. This CDR3 comprises 11 residues. CDR3 protein: CASSFQGELFF. As DNA, the CDR3 is TGTGCCAGCAGCTTTCAGGGAGAGCTGTTTTTT.

This clonotype was observed a few times. This sequence joins TRBV5-1 and TRBJ1-5; no reliable D call. Germline V gene sequence: CDR1 SGHRS, CDR2 YFSETQ. The CDR3 sequence is 14 residues long. V dropped 1 base and J dropped 5 bases, with 10 bases sitting between them. The CDR3 DNA reads TGCGCCAGCAGCTTGCTGGCAGGTCATCAGCCCCAGCATTTT. Protein sequence: CASSLLAGHQPQHF.